This is a list of T cell receptor beta chains from one sample in a study of regulatory T cells in long-lasting Graves disease. TCRdb ran MiXCR on the multiplex PCR reads and lists one entry per CDR3 protein. The sample shows fewer than 650,000 distinct CDR3 sequences, around 17% of them seen only once. These data also formed part of another study, on T cells in Graves' hyperthyroidism and ophthalmopathy.

The sample consisted of peripheral blood mononuclear cells (PBMCs), taken at new diagnosis, from a patient treated with antithyroid drugs. The receptors derive from a woman in her 30s with Graves disease. Each CDR3 is given with its conserved first and last residue. The order of the fields is V gene, CDR3 protein.

TRBV5-1	CASRKGQGGNEQYF
TRBV9	CASSVTSGSGETQYF
TRBV28	CASSLAGQVIGLDGYTF
TRBV4-1	CASSQVWGHNSYEQYF
TRBV6-2/TRBV6-3	CASSEVRGSGETQYF
TRBV27	CASSLRAKNSPLHF
TRBV10-3	CAISQRIGGEAFF
TRBV10-3	CAISDWSQETQYF
TRBV6-1	CASSGPGGAGAYNEQFF
TRBV29-1	CSVYGGASGRFYEQYF
TRBV7-2	CASSLERSSYNSPLHF
TRBV6-4	CASSDSIWDTQYF
TRBV2	CASSAVTGWDYEQYF
TRBV24-1	CATSDGTGWEQYF
TRBV18	CASSPTAQRTTYEQYF
TRBV2	CASSRDRDTDTQYF
TRBV27	CASSSYLGVGVPKGYTF
TRBV15	CATSSAASGANVLTF
TRBV25-1	CASSEYRAGAETQYF
TRBV18	CASSRDGLEQFF
TRBV3-1	CASRPGLSGDYEQYF
TRBV27	CASSLSRGQSYNEQFF
TRBV5-1	CASSLGSSGLPGPDTQYF
TRBV12-3/TRBV12-4	CASSPADRDKNIQYF
TRBV29-1	CSVERIGSGETQYF
TRBV2	CASRGQSVPDTQYF
TRBV6-2/TRBV6-3	CASSYANQAGGRETQYF
TRBV7-6	CASSPSYTQYF
TRBV7-3	CASSPDRKAFF
TRBV30	CAWTPNPRGGTEAFF
TRBV20-1	CSARDPSTSGNTIYF
TRBV7-9	CASSYTGTGYSEAFF
TRBV10-3	CAISELSLAADTQYF
TRBV28	CASNADRVRGYTF
TRBV2	CASGQDYNSPLHF